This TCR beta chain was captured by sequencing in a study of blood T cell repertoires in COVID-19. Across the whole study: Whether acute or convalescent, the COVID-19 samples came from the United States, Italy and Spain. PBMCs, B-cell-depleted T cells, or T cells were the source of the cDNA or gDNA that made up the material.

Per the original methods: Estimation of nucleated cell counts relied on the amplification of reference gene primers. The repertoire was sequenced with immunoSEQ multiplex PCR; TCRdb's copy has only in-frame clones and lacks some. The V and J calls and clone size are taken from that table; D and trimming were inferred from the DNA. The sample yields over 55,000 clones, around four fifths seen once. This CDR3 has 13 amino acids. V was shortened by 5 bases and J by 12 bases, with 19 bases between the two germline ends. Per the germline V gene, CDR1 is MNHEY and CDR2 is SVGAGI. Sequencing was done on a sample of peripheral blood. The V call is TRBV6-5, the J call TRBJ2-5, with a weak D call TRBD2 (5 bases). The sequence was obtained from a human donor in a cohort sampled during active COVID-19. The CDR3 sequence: CASSKSRGGEKYF. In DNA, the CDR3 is TGTGCCAGCAGTAAATCCCGGGGTGGGGAAAAGTACTTC.